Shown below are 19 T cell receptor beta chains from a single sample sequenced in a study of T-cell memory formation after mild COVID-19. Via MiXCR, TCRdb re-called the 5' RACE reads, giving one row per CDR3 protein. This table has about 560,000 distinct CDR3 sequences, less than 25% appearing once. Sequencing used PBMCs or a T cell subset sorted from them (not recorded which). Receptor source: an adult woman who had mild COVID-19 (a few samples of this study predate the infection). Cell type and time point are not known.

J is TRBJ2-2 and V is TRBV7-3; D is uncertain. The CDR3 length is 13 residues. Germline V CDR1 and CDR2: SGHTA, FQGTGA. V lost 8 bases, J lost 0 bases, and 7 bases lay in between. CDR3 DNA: TGTGCCAGCGGTATCGCGAACACCGGGGAGCTGTTTTTT. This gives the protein CASGIANTGELFF. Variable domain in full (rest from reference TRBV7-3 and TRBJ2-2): GAGVSQTPSNKVTEKGKYVELRCDPISGHTALYWYRQSLGQGPEFLIYFQGTGAADDSGLPNDRFFAVRPEGSVSTLKIQRTERGDSAVYLCASGIANTGELFFGEGSRLTVL.

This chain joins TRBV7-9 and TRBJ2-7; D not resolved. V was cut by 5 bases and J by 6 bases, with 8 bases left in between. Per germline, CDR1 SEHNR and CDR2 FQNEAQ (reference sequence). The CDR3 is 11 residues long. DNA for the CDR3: TGTGCCAGCAGCCTCAATGCCGAGCAGTACTTC. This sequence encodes CASSLNAEQYF.

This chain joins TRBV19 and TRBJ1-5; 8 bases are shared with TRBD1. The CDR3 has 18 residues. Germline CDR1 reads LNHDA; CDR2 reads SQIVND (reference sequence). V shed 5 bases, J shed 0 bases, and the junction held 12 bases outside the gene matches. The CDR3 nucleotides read TGTGCCAGTAGTCCTGGACAGGGATGGGCGTATAGCAATCAGCCCCAGCATTTT. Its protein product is CASSPGQGWAYSNQPQHF.

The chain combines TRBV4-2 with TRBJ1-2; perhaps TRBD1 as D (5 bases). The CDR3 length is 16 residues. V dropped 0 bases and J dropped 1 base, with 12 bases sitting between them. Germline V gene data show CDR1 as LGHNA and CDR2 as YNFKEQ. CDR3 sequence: CASSQEGESNNYGYTF. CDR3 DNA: TGTGCCAGCAGCCAAGAAGGGGAGTCGAATAACTATGGCTACACCTTC.

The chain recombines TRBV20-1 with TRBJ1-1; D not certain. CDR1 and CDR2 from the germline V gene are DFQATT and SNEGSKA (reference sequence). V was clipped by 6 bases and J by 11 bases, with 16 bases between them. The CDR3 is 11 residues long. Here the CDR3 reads CSALKSQSAFF. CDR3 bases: TGCAGTGCCCTCAAGTCACAATCGGCTTTCTTT.

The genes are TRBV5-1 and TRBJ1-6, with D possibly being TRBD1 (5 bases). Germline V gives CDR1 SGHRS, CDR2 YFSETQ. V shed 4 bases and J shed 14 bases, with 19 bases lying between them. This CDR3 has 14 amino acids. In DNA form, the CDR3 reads TGCGCCAGCAGCGAGGACACGGCCATTAGCACCCTCCACTTT. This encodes CASSEDTAISTLHF.

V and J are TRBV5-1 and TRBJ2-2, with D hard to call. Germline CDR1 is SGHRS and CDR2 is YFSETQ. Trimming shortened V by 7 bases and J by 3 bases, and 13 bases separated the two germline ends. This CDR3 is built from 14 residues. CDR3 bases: TGCGCCAGCCGCCTTGGAGCGCACACCGGGGAGCTGTTTTTT. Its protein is CASRLGAHTGELFF. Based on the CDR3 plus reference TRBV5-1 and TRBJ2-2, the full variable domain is KAGVTQTPRYLIKTRGQQVTLSCSPISGHRSVSWYQQTPGQGLQFLFEYFSETQRNKGNFPGRFSGRQFSNSRSEMNVSTLELGDSALYLCASRLGAHTGELFFGEGSRLTVL.

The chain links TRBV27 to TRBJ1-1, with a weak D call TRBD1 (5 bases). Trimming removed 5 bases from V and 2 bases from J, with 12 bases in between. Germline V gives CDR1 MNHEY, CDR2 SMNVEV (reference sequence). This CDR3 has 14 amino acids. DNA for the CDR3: TGTGCCAGCAGTCCAATAACAGGTAACACTGAAGCTTTCTTT. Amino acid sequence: CASSPITGNTEAFF.

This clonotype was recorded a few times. DNA of the CDR3: TGCAGTGCTAAGGGGGTTTCCTACAATGAGCAGTTCTTC. Translation: CSAKGVSYNEQFF. V usage is TRBV20-1 and J usage is TRBJ2-1; D is possibly TRBD1 (6 bases). Trimming removed 4 bases at V and 1 base at J, with 8 bases between. This CDR3 spans 13 amino acids. Germline CDR1 is DFQATT and CDR2 is SNEGSKA (reference sequence).

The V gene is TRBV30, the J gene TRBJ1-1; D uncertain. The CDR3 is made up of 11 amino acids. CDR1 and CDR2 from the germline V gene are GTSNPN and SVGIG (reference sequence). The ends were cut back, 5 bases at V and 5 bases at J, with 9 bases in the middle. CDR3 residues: CAWGHGTEAFF. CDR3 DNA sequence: TGTGCCTGGGGCCACGGAACTGAAGCTTTCTTT.

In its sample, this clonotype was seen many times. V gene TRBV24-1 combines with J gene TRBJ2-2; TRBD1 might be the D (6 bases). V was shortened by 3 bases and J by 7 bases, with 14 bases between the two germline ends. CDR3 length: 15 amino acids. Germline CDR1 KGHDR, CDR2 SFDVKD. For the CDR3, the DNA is TGTGCCACCAGTGATCCCTCTTCGACAGGCGGGGAGCTGTTTTTT. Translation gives CATSDPSSTGGELFF.

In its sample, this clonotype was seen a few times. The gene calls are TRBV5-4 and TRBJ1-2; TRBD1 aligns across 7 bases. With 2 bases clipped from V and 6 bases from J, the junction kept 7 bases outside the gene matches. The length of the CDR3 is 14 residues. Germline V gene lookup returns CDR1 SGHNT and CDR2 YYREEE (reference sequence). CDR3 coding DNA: TGTGCCAGCAGCTTATTCGACAGGGCCCATGGCTACACCTTC. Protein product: CASSLFDRAHGYTF.

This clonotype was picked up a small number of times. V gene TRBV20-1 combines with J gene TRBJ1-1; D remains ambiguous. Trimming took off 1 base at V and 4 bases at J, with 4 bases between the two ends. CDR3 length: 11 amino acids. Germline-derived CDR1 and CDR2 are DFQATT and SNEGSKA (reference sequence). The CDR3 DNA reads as TGCAGTGCTAGAGCAGGCACTGAAGCTTTCTTT. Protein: CSARAGTEAFF.

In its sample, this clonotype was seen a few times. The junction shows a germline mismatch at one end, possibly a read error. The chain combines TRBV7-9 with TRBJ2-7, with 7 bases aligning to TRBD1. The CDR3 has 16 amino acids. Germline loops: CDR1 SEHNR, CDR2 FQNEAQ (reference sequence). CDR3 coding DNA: TGTGCCGGCAGCTTAGCAGGGACAGTGGATTCCTACGAGCAGTACTTC. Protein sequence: CAGSLAGTVDSYEQYF.

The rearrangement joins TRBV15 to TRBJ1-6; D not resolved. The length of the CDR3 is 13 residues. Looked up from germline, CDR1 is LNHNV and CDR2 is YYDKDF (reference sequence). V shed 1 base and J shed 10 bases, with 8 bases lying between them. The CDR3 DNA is TGTGCCACCAGCAGAGGGCGAGGATCACCCCTCCACTTT. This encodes CATSRGRGSPLHF.

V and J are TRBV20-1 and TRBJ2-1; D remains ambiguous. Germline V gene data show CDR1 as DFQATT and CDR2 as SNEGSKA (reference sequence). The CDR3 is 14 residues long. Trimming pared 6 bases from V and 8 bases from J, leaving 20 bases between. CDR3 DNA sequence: TGCAGTGCCAGCGCAGAGAGTAGTTTAGATGAGCAGTTCTTC. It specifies CSASAESSLDEQFF.

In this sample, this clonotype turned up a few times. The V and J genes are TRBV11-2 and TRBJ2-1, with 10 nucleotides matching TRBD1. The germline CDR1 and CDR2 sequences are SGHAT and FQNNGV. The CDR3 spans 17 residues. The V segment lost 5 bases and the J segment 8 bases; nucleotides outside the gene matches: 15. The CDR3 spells CASSVGQGGYEGDEQFF. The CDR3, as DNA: TGTGCCAGCAGCGTCGGACAGGGGGGCTATGAGGGTGATGAGCAGTTCTTC.

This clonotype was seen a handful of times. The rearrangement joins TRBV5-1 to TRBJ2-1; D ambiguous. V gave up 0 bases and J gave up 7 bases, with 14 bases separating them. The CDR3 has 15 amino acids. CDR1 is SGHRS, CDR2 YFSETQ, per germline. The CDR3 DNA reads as TGCGCCAGCAGCTTGGCGGCGTCGAATGGGAATGAGCAGTTCTTC. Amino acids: CASSLAASNGNEQFF. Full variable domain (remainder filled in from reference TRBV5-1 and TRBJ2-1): KAGVTQTPRYLIKTRGQQVTLSCSPISGHRSVSWYQQTPGQGLQFLFEYFSETQRNKGNFPGRFSGRQFSNSRSEMNVSTLELGDSALYLCASSLAASNGNEQFFGPGTRLTVL.

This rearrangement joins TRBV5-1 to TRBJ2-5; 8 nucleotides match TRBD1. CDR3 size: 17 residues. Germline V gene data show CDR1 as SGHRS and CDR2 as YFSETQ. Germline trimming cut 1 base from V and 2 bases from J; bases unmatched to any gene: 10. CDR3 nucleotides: TGCGCCAGCAGCTTGATGGACAGGGTGGGAAGGCAAGAGACCCAGTACTTC. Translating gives CASSLMDRVGRQETQYF.